A selection of T cell receptor beta chains follows, all from one sample in a study of cytomegalovirus exposure and HLA in healthy donors. TCRdb's table, derived via immunoSEQ multiplex PCR, lists solely in-frame clones and lacks some. Its clone listing holds tens of thousands of clones. Source material: PBMCs. These receptors came from a woman aged 60 to 75 in good health and CMV-seropositive. The CDR3 runs from the conserved cysteine through the conserved F or W. A D gene is named only where the DNA matches it firmly.

d_call j_call v_call cdr3_nt cdr3_aa
TRBD1 TRBJ2-7 TRBV5-6 TGTGCCAGCAGCTGGGGAGATTCTACGAGCAGGGGGTTC CASSWGDSTSRGF
TRBD1 TRBJ2-2 TRBV2 TGTGCCAGCAGTCGCCAGGGGGCAGGTGGCACCGGGGAGCTGTTTTTT CASSRQGAGGTGELFF
TRBD1 TRBJ1-5 TRBV28 TGTGCCAGCAGTTTAAGGCGACAGGGGGTCAATCAGCCCCAGCATTTT CASSLRRQGVNQPQHF
TRBD1 TRBJ1-6 TRBV7-2 TGTGCCAGCAGCACCCGGACAGGGGGCCAGTCACCCCTCCACTTT CASSTRTGGQSPLHF
TRBD2 TRBJ2-5 TRBV7-6 TGTGCCAGCAGAAAAGCTGGGGGGGAAAAGACCCAGTACTTC CASRKAGGEKTQYF
- TRBJ1-1 TRBV6-5 TGTGCCAGCAGCACAGTGAACACTGAAGCTTTCTTT CASSTVNTEAFF
- TRBJ2-2 TRBV5-1 TGCGCCAGCAGCTTGGTCGGAGGGATCGATTCCGGGGAGCTGTTTTTT CASSLVGGIDSGELFF
TRBD2 TRBJ2-7 TRBV7-4 TGTGCCAGCAGGCCGATCTGGACTAGCGGGGGGGAGCTCTACGAGCAGTACTTC CASRPIWTSGGELYEQYF
- TRBJ1-2 TRBV9 TGTGCCAGCAGCCCCGGAGCTAACTATGGCTACACCTTC CASSPGANYGYTF
- TRBJ2-7 TRBV10-3 TGTGCCATCAGTGAAGGGGGCTCCTACGAGCAGTACTTC CAISEGGSYEQYF
- TRBJ1-1 TRBV6-4 TGTGCCAGCTCCCGGGGAGTGAACACTGAAGCTTTCTTT CASSRGVNTEAFF
TRBD1 TRBJ1-4 TRBV2 TGTGCCGGATACAGGGGGGGGCAGAATGAAAAACTGTTTTTT CAGYRGGQNEKLFF
TRBD1 TRBJ2-1 TRBV12-5 TGTGCTAGTGGTTTGGGGGGACAGGGGACTAATGAGCAGTTCTTC CASGLGGQGTNEQFF
- TRBJ1-2 TRBV19 TGTGCCAGTAGGGCAGGAGGACAGCCCTATGGCTACACCTTC CASRAGGQPYGYTF
- TRBJ1-2 TRBV7-9 TGTGCCAGCAGCTTAGTCGTCACCATCCGGGGGGGCTACACCTTC CASSLVVTIRGGYTF
- TRBJ1-6 TRBV7-9 TGTGCCAGCAGCTTAGCCGAGGTTTATAATTCACCCCTCCACTTT CASSLAEVYNSPLHF
TRBD1 TRBJ1-4 TRBV5-5 TGTGCCAGCAGCTTGGGACAGGGCTGGCAAAAACTGTTTTTT CASSLGQGWQKLFF
- TRBJ2-7 TRBV6-5 TGTGCCAGCAGTTACTCGTGGGGCAGCTACGAGCAGTACTTC CASSYSWGSYEQYF
TRBD2 TRBJ2-7 TRBV5-1 TGCGCCAGCACCAACACACTAGCGGGGGTCCACGAGCAGTACTTC CASTNTLAGVHEQYF
TRBD1 TRBJ1-4 TRBV7-2 TGTGCCAGCAGCTCCAGAGGGGGCAGGGAGCCTGAAAAACTGTTTTTT CASSSRGGREPEKLFF
TRBD1 TRBJ2-7 TRBV2 TGTGCCAGCAGTGGACGGGACAGGGGGGGTTTGGTGCAGTACTTC CASSGRDRGGLVQYF
TRBD2 TRBJ2-2 TRBV4-2 TGTGCCAGCAGCCACGAACTAGCGGGGGGGCCGAAGACCGGGGAGCTGTTTTTT CASSHELAGGPKTGELFF
- TRBJ2-2 TRBV18 TGTGCCAGCTCACCCCTACAGACCGGGGAGCTGTTTTTT CASSPLQTGELFF
TRBD1 TRBJ2-3 TRBV5-6 TGTGCCAGCAATCCCAACCCTGGGACAGGCACAGATACGCAGTATTTT CASNPNPGTGTDTQYF
TRBD1 TRBJ1-3 TRBV5-5 TGTGCCCGCAGGGGGGTGGACAGCTCTGGTGGAAACACCATATATTTT CARRGVDSSGGNTIYF
TRBD1 TRBJ2-5 TRBV11-3 TGTGCCAGCAGCCCAAGACAGGGGGCAAAAGAGACCCAGTACTTC CASSPRQGAKETQYF
TRBD1 TRBJ1-1 TRBV2 TGTGCCAGCCGACAGGGGGAGGGAAGTGAAGCTTTCTTT CASRQGEGSEAFF
- TRBJ2-7 TRBV6-5 TGTGCCAGCAGAAACGGAGCCAAAGTGACCTACGAGCAGTACTTC CASRNGAKVTYEQYF
- TRBJ1-4 TRBV5-1 TGCGCCAGCAGCTTGGGAGAGGGTACACTGTTTTTT CASSLGEGTLFF
TRBD2 TRBJ2-2 TRBV6-4 TGTGCCAGCACCTTAGCGGGGGCCGGCACCGGGGAGCTGTTTTTT CASTLAGAGTGELFF
TRBD1 TRBJ1-6 TRBV7-2 TGTGCCAGTCGACAGGGGGATGGTAGCAATTCACCCCTACACTTT CASRQGDGSNSPLHF
- TRBJ2-2 TRBV28 TGTGCCACCCGGGGGGCGGTCACCGGGGAGCTGTTTTTT CATRGAVTGELFF
TRBD1 TRBJ1-2 TRBV5-1 TGCGCCAGCAGCGGCGGGACAGGGGATCCTCTTAATGGCTACACCTTC CASSGGTGDPLNGYTF
- TRBJ2-5 TRBV27 TGTGCCACCGGAAGGGGAGAGACCCAGTACTTC CATGRGETQYF
TRBD2 TRBJ2-5 TRBV19 TGTGCCAGTAGTATAGCGGCACCCCCCGGGGGGGAGACCCAGTACTTC CASSIAAPPGGETQYF
TRBD1 TRBJ1-2 TRBV20-1 TGCAGTGCTGGTCAGGGGGTCGGCTACACCTTC CSAGQGVGYTF
- TRBJ1-1 TRBV11-2 TGTGCCAGCAGCCGACAGGTTTACACTGAAGCTTTCTTT CASSRQVYTEAFF